Below, 30 T cell receptor beta chains from the same sample are listed, as sequenced in a study of circulating CD8 cells and anti-PD-1 response in melanoma. TCR libraries were prepared from 15 ng of total RNA with the QIAseq Immune Repertoire TCR panel. TCRdb re-analysed the reads in MiXCR, keeping a single row per CDR3 protein. The sample has 650 to 850 distinct CDR3 sequences; roughly 9.1% are singletons. Four subsets defined by PD-1 and/or TIGIT were sorted from live CD3+CD8+TCRalphabeta+ cells. Sequences were derived from CD8+ T cells from PBMCs, sampled at baseline or after one month of anti-PD-1 therapy (not recorded which). The receptors stem from a human donor with melanoma.

The chain has TRBV12-3 or TRBV12-4 and TRBJ2-1; tentatively, D is TRBD1 (5 bases). This CDR3 has 15 residues. Trimming cost V 6 bases and J 4 bases, with 16 bases left between them. The CDR3 DNA reads as TGTGCCAGCAGGGCCGAGACAGACTCTTACAATGAGCAGTTCTTC. This encodes CASRAETDSYNEQFF.

This clonotype was seen only a few times. V and J are TRBV7-3 and TRBJ2-7; tentatively, D is TRBD1 (7 bases). The length of the CDR3 is 13 residues. From germline, CDR1 is SGHTA and CDR2 FQGTGA. The V gene lost 6 bases and the J gene lost 4 bases, with 13 bases spanning the gap. CDR3 coding DNA: TGTGCCAGCAGTCCCTCAGGGGGGTACGAGCAGTACTTC. Encoded protein: CASSPSGGYEQYF.

This clonotype has more than one count but fewer than ten. One end of the junction does not line up with germline, which may come from a read error. The chain uses TRBV19 and TRBJ1-1; D not certain. The CDR3 extends over 14 amino acids. The V gene's germline CDR1 is LNHDA and CDR2 SQIVND (reference sequence). The DNA of the CDR3 is TGTGCCAGTAGTATAGTGGCATTCAACACTGAAGCCTTCTTT. This codes for CASSIVAFNTEAFF.

A word on this clonotype: This may be a read error, as it is one base from a much larger clone. J is TRBJ2-1 and V is TRBV29-1, with D unresolved. The CDR3 has 13 amino acids. Germline loops: CDR1 SQVTM, CDR2 ANQGSEA. CDR3 amino acids: CSVVTLTYNEPFF. The CDR3 DNA reads TGCAGCGTTGTCACCTTAACCTACAATGAGCCGTTCTTC.

Points on this clonotype: The CDR3 ends on some other residue instead of the conserved phenylalanine or tryptophan, so this is likely a read error. The chain employs TRBV4-3 and TRBJ2-1, with 8 nucleotides matching TRBD2. With 0 bases clipped from V and 4 bases from J, the junction kept 8 bases outside the gene matches. The length of the CDR3 is 17 residues. The germline gives CDR1 LGHNA, CDR2 YSLEER. CDR3 residues: CASSQDYRGGWYNEQFI. The CDR3 coding sequence is TGCGCCAGCAGCCAAGATTACCGGGGGGGCTGGTACAATGAGCAGTTCATC.

This clonotype is labeled medium-sized. The chain uses TRBV5-5 and TRBJ2-5; TRBD1 aligns across 8 bases. Germline CDR1 and CDR2: SGHKS and YYEKEE (reference sequence). The CDR3 length is 16 residues. V was pared by 4 bases and J by 7 bases, with 15 bases of the junction left unmatched. The CDR3 bases are TGTGCCAGCAGCCCAACGGCGACAGGGGAAGCGAGGACCCAGTACTTC. Translating it yields CASSPTATGEARTQYF.

This clonotype was detected only a few times. The rearrangement joins TRBV2 to TRBJ2-3; D is undetermined. Germline V lookup: CDR1 SNHLY, CDR2 FYNNEI. The CDR3 has 15 amino acids. Between the trimmed V and J ends, which lost 6 bases and 0 bases, there was a span of 13 bases. This CDR3 reads CASSDLSVSTDTQYF. CDR3 sequence (DNA): TGTGCCAGCAGCGATCTTAGTGTGAGCACAGATACGCAGTATTTT.

This clonotype is labeled medium-sized. The rearrangement uses TRBV27 and TRBJ2-7; D uncertain. Germline lookup yields CDR1 MNHEY and CDR2 SMNVEV (reference sequence). The CDR3 runs 15 residues. Trimming removed 1 base from V and 6 bases from J, with 16 bases in between. The CDR3 protein is CASSLLPPDPIEQYF. The CDR3 DNA reads as TGTGCCAGCAGTTTATTGCCCCCCGACCCCATCGAGCAGTACTTC.

This clonotype is medium-sized (0.01 to 0.1%). The chain combines TRBV7-6 with TRBJ2-7; 8 nucleotides line up with TRBD1. The length of the CDR3 is 14 residues. The germline V gene encodes CDR1 SGHVS and CDR2 FNYEAQ. Trimming cost V 1 base and J 4 bases; bases outside gene matches: 3. CDR3 DNA: TGTGCCAGCAGCTTAGGGACAGGGTTATACGAGCAGTACTTC. This codes for CASSLGTGLYEQYF.

By sample fraction, this clonotype is medium-sized (0.01 to 0.1%). The chain links TRBV4-3 to TRBJ2-7; D tentatively reads TRBD1 or TRBD2 (5 bases each). The CDR3 contains 15 residues. Trimming pared 3 bases from V and 1 base from J, leaving 13 bases between. Germline-derived CDR1 and CDR2 are LGHNA and YSLEER. CDR3 region: CASSQGVDGSYEQYF. The CDR3 DNA follows: TGCGCCAGCAGCCAGGGGGTTGATGGGTCCTACGAGCAGTACTTC.

Within the sample, this clonotype is medium-sized (0.01 to 0.1%). The CDR3 DNA follows: TGTGCCAGCAGTGGATTAGCGGGGGGGCTGGAGACCCAGTACTTC. Residues: CASSGLAGGLETQYF. The chain recombines TRBV2 with TRBJ2-5; 11 bases fit TRBD2. The CDR3 has 15 residues. V lost 4 bases to trimming and J lost 5 bases; unmatched junction nucleotides: 6. Per germline, CDR1 SNHLY and CDR2 FYNNEI.

This clonotype is categorized as medium-sized. The J gene is TRBJ2-1, the V gene TRBV3-1, with D maybe TRBD2 (6 bases). V was cut by 0 bases and J by 8 bases, with 14 bases left in between. CDR3 size: 15 residues. Per germline, CDR1 LGHDT and CDR2 YNNKEL (reference sequence). The chain's CDR3 is CASSQDLGGVDEQFF. The CDR3 region has the DNA TGTGCCAGCAGCCAAGACCTAGGAGGGGTCGATGAGCAGTTCTTC.

This clonotype is judged medium-sized. The chain recombines TRBV25-1 with TRBJ2-1, with a weak D call TRBD2 (5 bases). Germline loops: CDR1 MGHDK, CDR2 SYGVNS. V was trimmed by 7 bases and J by 6 bases, leaving 7 bases between them. The CDR3 extends over 11 amino acids. The CDR3 loop reads CASNGGNEQFF. CDR3 coding DNA: TGTGCCAGCAACGGAGGCAATGAGCAGTTCTTC.

This clonotype is categorized as medium-sized. CDR3 sequence reads: CSARSLDSSYEQYF. CDR3 bases: TGCAGTGCTAGATCCCTGGACAGCTCCTACGAGCAGTACTTC. The V gene is TRBV20-1, the J gene TRBJ2-7; D perhaps matches TRBD1 (6 bases). The CDR3 totals 14 residues. Trimming left V 2 bases short and J 0 bases short, with 11 bases between. The germline gives CDR1 DFQATT, CDR2 SNEGSKA (reference sequence).

This clonotype is medium-sized within its sample. The chain joins TRBV19 to TRBJ1-1; D gene uncertain. V shed 7 bases and J shed 5 bases, with 11 bases lying between them. The length of the CDR3 is 12 residues. Germline lookup yields CDR1 LNHDA and CDR2 SQIVND (reference sequence). The CDR3 loop reads CASKVGGTEAFF. The CDR3 DNA follows: TGTGCCAGTAAAGTAGGTGGGACTGAAGCTTTCTTT.

This clonotype is medium-sized within its sample. This chain joins TRBV10-3 and TRBJ2-1; D gene unclear. The CDR3 runs 15 residues. From germline, CDR1 is ENHRY and CDR2 SYGVKD. The V end lost 3 bases, the J end lost 2 bases, and 11 bases lay between the germline ends. CDR3 sequence reads: CAISDPVSPYNEQFF. The CDR3 region has the DNA TGTGCCATCAGTGATCCGGTATCCCCCTACAATGAGCAGTTCTTC.

Sample share makes this clonotype medium-sized. The gene calls are TRBV2 and TRBJ1-1; D not certain. Trimming left V 0 bases short and J 1 base short, with 6 bases between. The germline CDR1 and CDR2 sequences are SNHLY and FYNNEI. This CDR3 has 14 amino acids. The CDR3 here is CASSEARGNTEAFF. The DNA for the CDR3 is TGTGCCAGCAGTGAAGCTCGGGGGAACACTGAAGCTTTCTTT.

The gene calls are TRBV7-9 and TRBJ1-3; possible D gene TRBD1, 5 bases. The CDR3 contains 15 residues. V lost 3 bases and J 8 bases, leaving 17 bases between the germline ends. The V gene's germline CDR1 is SEHNR and CDR2 FQNEAQ (reference sequence). Here the CDR3 DNA reads TGTGCCAGCAGCTTCGCAGGGCCCCAGGGAGACACCATATATTTT. Encoded protein: CASSFAGPQGDTIYF.

Of note for this clonotype: This may be a read error: a much more frequent sequence differs by one nucleotide. The chain combines TRBV19 with TRBJ2-1; TRBD1 might be the D (5 bases). Looked up from germline, CDR1 is LNHDA and CDR2 is SQIVND (reference sequence). This CDR3 comprises 15 residues. Here the CDR3 DNA reads TGTGCCAGTAGTATTTCACAGGCTCCTTTTAATGAGCAGTCCTTC. It encodes CASSISQAPFNEQSF.

A note on this clonotype: Given a much more abundant clone one base away, this may be a read error. The chain couples TRBV19 to TRBJ2-1; D is ambiguous. Germline CDR1 reads LNHDA; CDR2 reads SQIVND (reference sequence). This CDR3 spans 15 amino acids. CDR3 nucleotides: TGTGCCAGTGGTATAGGTCCTTCTCCGGCCAATGAGCAGTTCTTC. It encodes CASGIGPSPANEQFF.

This clonotype is labeled as medium-sized (0.01 to 0.1%). At one boundary the junction diverges from the germline segment, which might be a read error. The chain recombines TRBV5-6 with TRBJ2-7, with TRBD1 matching over 8 bases. The CDR3 contains 12 residues. Germline V gene data show CDR1 as SGHDT and CDR2 as YYEEEE. CDR3 DNA: TGTGCCAGCAGCTTGGCTGTCAGGGGGCCGTCCTTC. Residues: CASSLAVRGPSF.

This rearrangement joins TRBV20-1 to TRBJ2-1, with 15 positions matching TRBD2. CDR1 is DFQATT, CDR2 SNEGSKA, per germline (reference sequence). The CDR3 runs 15 residues. V trimming: 2 bases; J trimming: 10 bases; junction bases outside the gene matches: 6. CDR3 sequence reads: CSARRTSGGAWEQFF. The CDR3 nucleotides are TGCAGTGCTAGACGGACTAGCGGGGGGGCCTGGGAGCAGTTCTTC.

This clonotype was found a few times. This rearrangement joins TRBV5-6 to TRBJ2-7; 8 nucleotides match TRBD1. Germline V gives CDR1 SGHDT, CDR2 YYEEEE. J lost 0 bases, V lost 0 bases, and 5 bases had no gene match. The length of the CDR3 is 16 residues. CDR3 in DNA: TGTGCCAGCAGCTTGGCGGTCAGGGGGCCCTCCTACGAGCAGTACTTC. Translated: CASSLAVRGPSYEQYF.

Only a few counts were recorded for this clonotype. V gene TRBV29-1 combines with J gene TRBJ2-7; the D is unclear. The germline gives CDR1 SQVTM, CDR2 ANQGSEA. Deletions cut 6 bases from V and 4 bases from J, with 16 bases between. This CDR3 is built from 13 residues. The CDR3 DNA reads as TGCAGCGTCAGTCCTCCGGTTGGGTACGAGCAGTACTTC. As protein: CSVSPPVGYEQYF.

Sample share makes this clonotype medium-sized. CDR3 in DNA: TGTGCCAGCAGTCTGCTAGCGGGGGGCACAGATACGCAGTATTTT. As protein: CASSLLAGGTDTQYF. This sequence joins TRBV28 and TRBJ2-3, with 10 bases lining up with TRBD2. Germline values: CDR1 MDHEN, CDR2 SYDVKM. The CDR3 has 15 residues. V trimming: 5 bases; J trimming: 1 base; junction bases outside the gene matches: 3.

In its sample, this clonotype ranks as medium-sized. The chain joins TRBV12-3 or TRBV12-4 to TRBJ2-3, with 8 bases identical to TRBD1. Unmatched junction bases numbered 2, after V lost 4 bases and J lost 2 bases. The CDR3 spans 14 residues. CDR3 sequence (DNA): TGTGCCAGCAGTTGGACAGGGCTCACAGATACGCAGTATTTT. It yields the protein CASSWTGLTDTQYF.

This clonotype counts as medium-sized. The CDR3 loop reads CASVGQLTYNEQFF. The CDR3 bases are TGTGCCAGCGTGGGACAGTTAACATACAATGAGCAGTTCTTC. This chain connects TRBV5-6 to TRBJ2-1; 7 bases fit TRBD1. Germline loops: CDR1 SGHDT, CDR2 YYEEEE. J lost 4 bases, V lost 7 bases, and 8 bases had no gene match. The CDR3 contains 14 residues.

This clonotype was seen a handful of times. The chain combines TRBV12-3 or TRBV12-4 with TRBJ1-2, with TRBD1 as a possible D gene (6 bases). V was trimmed by 5 bases and J by 4 bases, leaving 14 bases between them. The length of the CDR3 is 14 residues. CDR3 coding DNA: TGTGCCAGCAGTCCTCAACCACAGGGCTATGGCTACACCTTC. Translated, it gives CASSPQPQGYGYTF.

This clonotype is classed as medium-sized. The rearrangement uses TRBV12-3 or TRBV12-4 and TRBJ2-3, with 9 bases lining up with TRBD1. This CDR3 contains 14 residues. The ends lost 5 bases at V and 5 bases at J; junction bases unmatched: 5. CDR3: CASSIQGAVDTQYF. The CDR3 bases are TGTGCCAGCAGTATACAGGGGGCAGTAGATACGCAGTATTTT.

Judged by abundance, this clonotype is medium-sized. This chain connects TRBV12-3 or TRBV12-4 to TRBJ2-7, with a weak D call TRBD2 (6 bases). The V end was cut by 3 bases, the J end by 5 bases, with 14 bases between. The CDR3 spans 14 residues. The CDR3 nucleotides are TGTGCCAGCAGTTTCGGCGGGGTTATGAACGAGCAGTACTTC. Translation: CASSFGGVMNEQYF.